This T cell receptor beta chain is drawn from a study of blood T cell repertoires in COVID-19. Study-wide background: Spain, Italy and the United States supplied samples that represented acute and convalescent COVID-19. PBMCs, B-cell-depleted T cells, or T cells provided the cDNA or gDNA that made up the material.

Methods used by the authors: How many nucleated cells were present was estimated from reference gene primer amplification. Only in-frame clones appear in the TCRdb table, and some are missing; sequencing was by immunoSEQ multiplex PCR. Clone size and V and J calls were adopted from that table, with D and trimming inferred from the DNA. The sample shows 65,000 to 75,000 clones, 85% to 90% of them seen only once. Germline lookup yields CDR1 LGHDT and CDR2 YNNKEL (reference sequence). The junction had 10 bases not matched to a gene; V was cut back by 4 bases and J by 4 bases. The CDR3 has 16 residues. V usage is TRBV3-1 (or the pseudogene TRBV3-2) and J usage is TRBJ2-7, with 10 bases matching TRBD2. Sequenced input: peripheral blood. The sequence came from a man in his fifties with active COVID-19. In nucleotides, the CDR3 is TGTGCCAGCAGCCTCCAATCGACTAGCGGGCCGTACGAGCAGTACTTC. Its protein product is CASSLQSTSGPYEQYF.